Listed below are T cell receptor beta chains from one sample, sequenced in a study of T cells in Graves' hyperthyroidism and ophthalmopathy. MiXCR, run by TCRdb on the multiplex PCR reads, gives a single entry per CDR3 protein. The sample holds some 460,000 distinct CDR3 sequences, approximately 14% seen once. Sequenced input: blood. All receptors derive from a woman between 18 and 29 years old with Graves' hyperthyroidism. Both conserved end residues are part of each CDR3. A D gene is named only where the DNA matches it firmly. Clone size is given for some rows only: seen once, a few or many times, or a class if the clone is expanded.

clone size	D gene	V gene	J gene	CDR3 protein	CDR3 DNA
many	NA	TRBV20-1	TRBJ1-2	CSARSVYDYTF	TGCAGTGCTAGATCCGTGTACGACTACACCTTC
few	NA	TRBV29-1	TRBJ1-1	CSVGGETEAFF	TGCAGCGTTGGGGGGGAAACTGAAGCTTTCTTT
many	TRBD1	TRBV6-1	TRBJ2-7	CASGYPGQETYEQYF	TGTGCCAGCGGATATCCGGGACAGGAGACCTACGAGCAGTACTTC
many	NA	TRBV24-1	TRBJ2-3	CATSDRGPSDTQYF	TGTGCCACCAGTGACCGTGGACCGTCAGATACGCAGTATTTT
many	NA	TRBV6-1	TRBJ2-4	CASSAASVEGIQYF	TGTGCCAGCAGTGCAGCGTCAGTAGAAGGCATTCAGTACTTC
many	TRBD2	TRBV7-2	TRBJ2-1	CASSPRFGLAGGEEQFF	TGTGCCAGCAGCCCGCGCTTCGGACTAGCGGGAGGCGAGGAGCAGTTCTTC
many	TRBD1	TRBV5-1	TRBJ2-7	CASSRASTGDEQYF	TGCGCCAGCAGCCGGGCTTCGACAGGGGACGAGCAGTACTTC
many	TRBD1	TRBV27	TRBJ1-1	CASSYRGRFGMNTEAFF	TGTGCCAGCAGCTACAGGGGGCGATTCGGGATGAACACTGAAGCTTTCTTT
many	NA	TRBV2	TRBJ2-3	CASSSSASTDTQYF	TGTGCCAGCAGTTCTAGCGCTAGCACAGATACGCAGTATTTT
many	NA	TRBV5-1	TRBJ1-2	CASSLEGSYGYTF	TGTGCCAGCAGCTTAGAGGGCAGCTATGGCTACACCTTC
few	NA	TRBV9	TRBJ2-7	CASSVGADAEQYF	TGTGCCAGCAGCGTAGGGGCGGACGCCGAGCAGTACTTC
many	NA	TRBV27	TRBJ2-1	CASSPHKGVANEQFF	TGTGCCAGCAGTCCCCATAAAGGGGTTGCTAATGAGCAGTTCTTC
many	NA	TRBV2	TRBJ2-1	CASSASDGFNEQFF	TGTGCCAGCAGTGCGAGCGACGGTTTCAATGAGCAGTTCTTC
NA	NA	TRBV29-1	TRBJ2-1	CSVRGRDGGNEQFF	TGCAGCGTTCGTGGGCGGGACGGTGGCAATGAGCAGTTCTTC
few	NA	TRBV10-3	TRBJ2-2	CAISGNPGQTRGNTGELFF	TGTGCCATCAGTGGGAACCCGGGCCAGACCCGGGGGAACACCGGGGAGCTGTTTTTT
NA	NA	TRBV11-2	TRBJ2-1	CVSRGWPYNNEQFF	TGTGTCAGCCGGGGTTGGCCCTACAACAATGAGCAGTTCTTC
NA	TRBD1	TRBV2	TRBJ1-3	CASSGEGARGNTIYF	TGTGCCAGCAGCGGAGAGGGGGCGCGAGGAAACACCATATATTTT
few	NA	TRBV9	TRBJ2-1	CASSVGLGFNEQFF	TGTGCCAGCAGCGTAGGCCTCGGATTTAATGAGCAGTTCTTC
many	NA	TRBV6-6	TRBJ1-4	CASSYSGHSEKLFF	TGTGCCAGCAGTTACTCGGGACATAGTGAAAAACTGTTTTTT
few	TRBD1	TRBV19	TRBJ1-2	CATGQGANYGYTF	TGTGCCACCGGGCAGGGGGCTAACTATGGCTACACCTTC
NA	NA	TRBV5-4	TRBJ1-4	CTSSFRVGSNEKLFF	TGTACCAGCAGCTTCCGAGTCGGATCGAATGAAAAACTGTTTTTT
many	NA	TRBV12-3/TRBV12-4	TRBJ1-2	CASSLPPGDYGYTF	TGTGCCAGCAGTTTACCGCCCGGGGACTATGGCTACACCTTC
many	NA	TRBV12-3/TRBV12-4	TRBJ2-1	CASSPNRVFSYNEQFF	TGTGCCAGCAGTCCGAACAGGGTATTCTCCTACAATGAGCAGTTCTTC
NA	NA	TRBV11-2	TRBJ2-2	CASSQGGHRLNTGELFF	TGTGCCAGCAGCCAAGGGGGACATCGGCTTAACACCGGGGAGCTGTTTTTT
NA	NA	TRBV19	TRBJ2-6	CASQLSGVNVLTF	TGTGCCAGTCAATTATCTGGGGTCAACGTCCTGACTTTC
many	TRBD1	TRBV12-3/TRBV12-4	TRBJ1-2	CASSSATGTANGYTF	TGTGCCAGCAGTTCTGCCACCGGGACAGCAAATGGCTACACCTTC
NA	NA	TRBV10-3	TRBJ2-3	CAISDVLNVARTTDTQYF	TGTGCCATCAGTGATGTCCTGAACGTTGCGCGCACCACAGATACGCAGTATTTT
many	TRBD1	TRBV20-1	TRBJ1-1	CSARDVTGDTEAFF	TGCAGTGCTAGAGATGTGACAGGGGACACTGAAGCTTTCTTT
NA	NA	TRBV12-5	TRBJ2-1	CASGSSSTPAGQFF	TGTGCTAGTGGTTCCTCCTCTACACCCGCCGGGCAGTTCTTC
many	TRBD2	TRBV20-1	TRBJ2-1	CSASSTGPGGGSYNEQFF	TGCAGTGCTAGTTCAACAGGGCCGGGAGGGGGCTCCTACAATGAGCAGTTCTTC
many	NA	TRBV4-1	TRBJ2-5	CASSQDGYSPIGETQYF	TGCGCCAGCAGCCAAGATGGATACAGCCCGATAGGAGAGACCCAGTACTTC
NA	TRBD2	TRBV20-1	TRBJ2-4	CSARPSGRVAKNIQYF	TGCAGTGCTCGTCCCAGCGGGAGGGTCGCCAAAAACATTCAGTACTTC
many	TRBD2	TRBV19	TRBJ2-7	CASSIRTSGSTYEQYF	TGTGCCAGTAGTATCCGGACTAGCGGGTCCACCTACGAGCAGTACTTC
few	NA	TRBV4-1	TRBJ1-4	CASSQVLRINEKLFF	TGCGCCAGCAGCCAAGTGCTCAGGATTAATGAAAAACTGTTTTTT
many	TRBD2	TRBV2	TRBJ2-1	CASRLAGPFF	TGTGCCAGCAGATTAGCGGGGCCGTTCTTC
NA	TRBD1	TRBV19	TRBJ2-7	CASSILGQGAYEQYF	TGTGCCAGTAGTATCCTAGGACAGGGGGCCTACGAGCAGTACTTC
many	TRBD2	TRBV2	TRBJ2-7	CASNLSPLAGGPGEQYF	TGTGCCAGCAATTTATCTCCCCTAGCGGGAGGGCCGGGTGAGCAGTACTTC
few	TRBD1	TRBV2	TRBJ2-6	CASRQTGPLSGANVLTF	TGTGCCAGCAGACAGACAGGGCCCCTCTCTGGGGCCAACGTCCTGACTTTC
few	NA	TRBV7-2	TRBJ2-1	CASSFSRAGIDNEQFF	TGTGCCAGCAGCTTCAGTCGAGCGGGTATCGACAATGAGCAGTTCTTC
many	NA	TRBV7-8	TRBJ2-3	CASSSISTDTQYF	TGTGCCAGCAGCTCCATTAGCACAGATACGCAGTATTTT
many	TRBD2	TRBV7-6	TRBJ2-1	CASSGPNKPREDEQFF	TGTGCCAGCAGCGGACCTAACAAACCCCGGGAGGATGAGCAGTTCTTC
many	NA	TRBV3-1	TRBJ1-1	CASSQMRTDTEAFF	TGTGCCAGCAGCCAAATGAGAACAGACACTGAAGCTTTCTTT
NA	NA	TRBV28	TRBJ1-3	CASTLGAIGGNTIYF	TGTGCCAGCACCCTAGGGGCTATTGGGGGAAACACCATATATTTT
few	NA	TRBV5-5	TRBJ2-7	CASGFNRAAYEQYF	TGTGCCAGCGGCTTTAACAGGGCCGCCTACGAGCAGTACTTC
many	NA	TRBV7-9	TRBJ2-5	CASSLARGGARRETQYF	TGTGCCAGCAGCTTAGCGCGAGGGGGGGCGCGGCGGGAGACCCAGTACTTC
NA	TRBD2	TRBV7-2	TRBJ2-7	CASSSRSGGFYGQYF	TGTGCCAGCAGCTCCCGTAGCGGGGGCTTCTACGGGCAGTACTTC
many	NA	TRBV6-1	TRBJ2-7	CASSSPGLRYEQYF	TGTGCCAGCAGTTCGCCCGGACTCCGCTACGAGCAGTACTTC
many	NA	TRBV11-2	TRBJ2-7	CASSFGRTTYEQYF	TGTGCCAGCAGCTTCGGACGGACGACCTACGAGCAGTACTTC
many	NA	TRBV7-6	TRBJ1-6	CASYHLSPLHF	TGTGCCAGTTACCACCTTTCACCCCTCCACTTT
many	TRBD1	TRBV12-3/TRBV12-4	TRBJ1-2	CASSRGLRDRESYGYTF	TGTGCCAGCAGCCGCGGGCTCCGGGACAGGGAAAGCTATGGCTACACCTTC
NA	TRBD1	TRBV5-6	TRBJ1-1	CASSLGGTGGAFF	TGTGCCAGCAGCTTGGGGGGGACAGGGGGAGCTTTCTTT
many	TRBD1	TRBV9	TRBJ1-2	CASSASGTGYGYTF	TGTGCCAGCAGCGCGTCCGGGACAGGGTATGGCTACACCTTC
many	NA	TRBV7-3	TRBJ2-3	CASSRQAGTDTQYF	TGTGCCAGCAGCAGACAGGCAGGGACTGATACGCAGTATTTT
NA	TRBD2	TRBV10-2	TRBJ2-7	CASSDGTSSYEQYF	TGCGCCAGCAGTGACGGGACTAGCTCCTACGAGCAGTACTTC
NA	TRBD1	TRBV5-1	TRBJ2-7	CASSVLQGAYEQYF	TGCGCCAGCAGCGTATTACAGGGGGCCTACGAGCAGTACTTC